Shown below are 17 T cell receptor beta chains from a single sample sequenced in a study of blood T cell repertoires in COVID-19. Sequencing was performed with immunoSEQ multiplex PCR; in TCRdb, only in-frame clones are kept and a portion is missing. The sample lists some 330,000 clones, roughly 90% occurring once. The sample taken for sequencing was peripheral blood. These receptors all come from a woman between 45 and 65 years old with active or convalescent COVID-19.

The chain couples TRBV19 to TRBJ2-7; 7 bases fit TRBD2. Trimming took 6 bases from V and 3 from J; bases not matched to a gene: 5. The CDR3 consists of 13 residues. Per the germline V gene, CDR1 is LNHDA and CDR2 is SQIVND (reference sequence). The CDR3 loop is CASRGTTLYEQYF. The CDR3 coding sequence is TGTGCCAGTAGGGGGACTACCCTCTACGAGCAGTACTTC.

J is TRBJ2-2 and V is TRBV7-9; D possibly corresponds to TRBD2 (5 bases). Trimming shortened V by 5 bases and J by 0 bases, and 16 bases separated the two germline ends. Germline V gene data show CDR1 as SEHNR and CDR2 as FQNEAQ (reference sequence). This CDR3 has 17 residues. The CDR3: CASSIPRDIANTGELFF. Here the CDR3 DNA reads TGTGCCAGCAGCATACCCCGGGATATCGCGAACACCGGGGAGCTGTTTTTT.

V is TRBV27 and J is TRBJ2-3; 7 bases are a match to TRBD2. The CDR3 is 16 residues long. The germline V gene has CDR1 MNHEY and CDR2 SMNVEV (reference sequence). Unmatched junction bases numbered 11, after V lost 5 bases and J lost 3 bases. CDR3: CASSPRRGRETDTQYF. The CDR3 nucleotides read TGTGCCAGCAGTCCGCGCCGAGGGAGGGAAACAGATACGCAGTATTTT.

This clone was seen a single time. This may arise from a read error, as a much more abundant clone is one base away. The chain is built from TRBV7-9 and TRBJ1-6; a possible D gene is TRBD1 (5 bases). With 2 bases removed from V and 0 bases from J, the gap between germline ends came to 8 bases. The CDR3 extends over 16 amino acids. Looked up from germline, CDR1 is SEHNR and CDR2 is FQNEAQ (reference sequence). CDR3 residues: CASSLQGSSYNSPLHF. CDR3 DNA: TGTGCCAGCAGCTTACAGGGTAGCTCCTATAATTCACCCCTCCACTTT.

V is TRBV6-5 and J is TRBJ1-6; D unresolved. V gave up 2 bases and J gave up 6 bases, with 8 bases separating them. This CDR3 has 14 residues. CDR1 is MNHEY and CDR2 is SVGAGI in the germline V gene. The CDR3 region has the DNA TGTGCCAGCAGTTACGGAGTGGGTAATTCACCCCTCCACTTT. Protein sequence: CASSYGVGNSPLHF.

V gene TRBV2 combines with J gene TRBJ2-5; 12 nucleotides agree with TRBD2. Looked up from germline, CDR1 is SNHLY and CDR2 is FYNNEI. With 2 bases clipped from V and 5 bases from J, the junction kept 3 bases outside the gene matches. The CDR3 is made up of 15 amino acids. CDR3 nucleotides: TGTGCCAGCAGTGAATGGCTAGCGGGGGGGGAGACCCAGTACTTC. Translating it yields CASSEWLAGGETQYF.

The chain combines TRBV5-1 with TRBJ1-1; tentative D call: TRBD1 (5 bases). The CDR3 has 15 amino acids. Germline-derived CDR1 and CDR2 are SGHRS and YFSETQ. The V and J ends lost 0 bases and 1 base respectively, with 10 bases between them. Written as DNA, the CDR3 is TGCGCCAGCAGCTTGGCAGGACATACGAACACTGAAGCTTTCTTT. Translation gives CASSLAGHTNTEAFF.

V gene TRBV25-1 combines with J gene TRBJ1-2, with 9 positions matching TRBD1. CDR3 length: 15 amino acids. The junction had 4 bases not matched to a gene; V was cut back by 4 bases and J by 1 base. The germline gives CDR1 MGHDK, CDR2 SYGVNS. The CDR3 nucleotides read TGTGCCAGCAGTGTAAGACAGGGGGATAACTATGGCTACACCTTC. This encodes CASSVRQGDNYGYTF.

V gene TRBV28 combines with J gene TRBJ1-2; TRBD1 aligns across 9 bases. The CDR3 loop spans 14 amino acids. Unmatched junction bases numbered 7, after V lost 3 bases and J lost 8 bases. The V gene's germline CDR1 is MDHEN and CDR2 SYDVKM. CDR3 DNA: TGTGCCAGCAGTTTGGGGACAGGGTTGGGCGGCTACACCTTC. This sequence encodes CASSLGTGLGGYTF.

The CDR3 here is CASSLLGGLETQYF. In DNA form, the CDR3 reads TGCGCCAGCAGCCTCCTCGGGGGGTTGGAGACCCAGTACTTC. The chain couples TRBV4-1 to TRBJ2-5; 7 positions match TRBD2. From germline, CDR1 is MGHRA and CDR2 YSYEKL. V lost 4 bases and J lost 5; bases outside the gene matches: 7. This CDR3 spans 14 amino acids.

The chain is built from TRBV3-1 (or the pseudogene TRBV3-2) and TRBJ2-2; D is unresolved. The germline gives CDR1 LGHDT, CDR2 YNNKEL (reference sequence). The V end was cut by 4 bases, the J end by 4 bases, with 10 bases between. There are 14 residues in the CDR3. CDR3 sequence (DNA): TGTGCCAGCAGCCGGGCCAGTTCCACCGGGGAGCTGTTTTTT. Amino acids: CASSRASSTGELFF.

This chain links TRBV18 with TRBJ1-4; D not resolved. The CDR3 spans 14 residues. V lost 3 bases, J lost 5 bases, and 10 bases lay in between. Germline CDR1 and CDR2: KGHSH and LQKENI. The CDR3 is CASSPGDYNEKLFF. In nucleotides, the CDR3 is TGTGCCAGCTCACCGGGTGACTACAATGAAAAACTGTTTTTT.

The gene calls are TRBV6-5 and TRBJ1-1; 10 positions match TRBD1. The junction had 8 bases not matched to a gene; V was cut back by 7 bases and J by 6 bases. This CDR3 is 14 amino acids long. Looked up from germline, CDR1 is MNHEY and CDR2 is SVGAGI. The CDR3 DNA follows: TGTGCCAGCATCTTAGGACAGGGGGTCTCTGAAGCTTTCTTT. This translates into CASILGQGVSEAFF.

The V gene is TRBV6-1, the J gene TRBJ1-5; D is perhaps TRBD1 (5 bases). The germline gives CDR1 MNHNS, CDR2 SASEGT. The V end was cut by 2 bases, the J end by 5 bases, with 10 bases between. The CDR3 extends over 14 amino acids. The CDR3 is CASSESWGDQPQHF. In nucleotides, the CDR3 is TGTGCCAGCAGTGAATCCTGGGGGGATCAGCCCCAGCATTTT.

This rearrangement joins TRBV11-2 to TRBJ1-2; TRBD1 agrees at 8 bases. This CDR3 has 14 amino acids. J lost 2 bases, V lost 5 bases, and 4 bases had no gene match. The germline V gene encodes CDR1 SGHAT and CDR2 FQNNGV. CDR3 DNA: TGTGCCAGCAGCCCTGACAGGGGAAACTATGGCTACACCTTC. This sequence encodes CASSPDRGNYGYTF.

This clone was recorded once. This sequence joins TRBV5-6 and TRBJ1-2; TRBD1 aligns across 8 bases. This CDR3 spans 16 amino acids. The trim removed 0 bases at V and 2 bases at J, leaving 6 bases unmatched. Germline V gene lookup returns CDR1 SGHDT and CDR2 YYEEEE. The CDR3 is CASSLGVTGGNYGYTF. The CDR3 DNA follows: TGTGCCAGCAGCTTGGGTGTAACAGGGGGGAACTATGGCTACACCTTC. Drawing the rest from reference TRBV5-6 and TRBJ1-2, the complete variable domain is DAGVTQSPTHLIKTRGQQVTLRCSPKSGHDTVSWYQQALGQGPQFIFQYYEEEERQRGNFPDRFSGHQFPNYSSELNVNALLLGDSALYLCASSLGVTGGNYGYTFGSGTRLTVV.

This chain uses TRBV19 with TRBJ1-2; the D is unclear. The CDR3 covers 15 residues. Per the germline V gene, CDR1 is LNHDA and CDR2 is SQIVND (reference sequence). Trimming took off 1 base at V and 3 bases at J, with 12 bases between the two ends. CDR3 nucleotides: TGTGCCAGTAGTATAGGTAGCCTCGGGGACTATGGCTACACCTTC. Its translation is CASSIGSLGDYGYTF.